This TCR beta chain came from a study of shared clonotypes between healthy human individuals. The wider study: The study used three CD4 naive, three CD4 memory, two CD8 naive and one CD8 memory plate per donor.

TCRdb's copy holds only in-frame clones and misses some; the assay was immunoSEQ multiplex PCR. Here the sample spans some 1,400,000 clones, 95% to 97% being singletons. CDR1 is SGHAT, CDR2 FQNNGV, per germline. The CDR3 is 16 amino acids. The V gene lost 8 bases and the J gene lost 2 bases, with 22 bases spanning the gap. Study results and caveats: Non-shared clonotypes displayed generation probabilities falling below those of clonotypes present in all four donors.

With regard to this clone: Its antigen is not identified.

The receptor was isolated from a young man in good health. The sample comprised naive CD4+ T cells sorted from blood. The subset is: CD45RA+ positively selected. The chain is built from TRBV11-2 and TRBJ2-7; TRBD2 is a possible D gene (5 bases). In DNA form, the CDR3 reads TGTGCCAGCTCCCGTCATGGAGGCCGCACTACCTACGAGCAGTACTTC. It yields the protein CASSRHGGRTTYEQYF.